Listed below are T cell receptor beta chains from one sample, sequenced in a study of T cell responses to AZD1222 COVID-19 vaccine. Profiled with immunoSEQ multiplex PCR; TCRdb holds only in-frame clones, not every one. The data contain tens of thousands of clones, 87% of them singletons. The specimen was peripheral blood, collected 28 days after the second AZD1222 dose. The receptors come from an adult who received the AZD1222 COVID-19 vaccine. The CDR3 runs from the conserved cysteine through the conserved F or W. A D gene is named only where the DNA matches it firmly. Clone size is given for some rows only: seen once, a few or many times, or a class if the clone is expanded.

d_gene: -
v_gene: TRBV30
j_gene: TRBJ1-4
abundance: -
CDR3nt: TGTGCCTGGAGTGAGGGACTGGTTAATGAAAAACTGTTTTTT
CDR3aa: CAWSEGLVNEKLFF

d_gene: TRBD1
v_gene: TRBV5-1
j_gene: TRBJ1-2
abundance: -
CDR3nt: TGCGCCAGCAGCCCGGGGGGGACAGGGGCTATCTATGGCTACACCTTC
CDR3aa: CASSPGGTGAIYGYTF

d_gene: -
v_gene: TRBV27
j_gene: TRBJ1-2
abundance: -
CDR3nt: TGTGCCAGCAGTTTATCCTTTACCCCAAACTATGGCTACACCTTC
CDR3aa: CASSLSFTPNYGYTF

d_gene: -
v_gene: TRBV19
j_gene: TRBJ2-6
abundance: -
CDR3nt: TGTGCCAGTAGTATTCGGGGCGGAAAAGATAGCTCTGGGGCCAACGTCCTGACTTTC
CDR3aa: CASSIRGGKDSSGANVLTF

d_gene: -
v_gene: TRBV6-2/TRBV6-3
j_gene: TRBJ2-7
abundance: few
CDR3nt: TGTGCCAGCAGTACGGCGGCTAAACCTTCCTACGAGCAGTACTTC
CDR3aa: CASSTAAKPSYEQYF

d_gene: -
v_gene: TRBV9
j_gene: TRBJ2-3
abundance: -
CDR3nt: TGTGCCAGCAGCGGGATAGCGGTGCTCGGCACAGATACGCAGTATTTT
CDR3aa: CASSGIAVLGTDTQYF

d_gene: TRBD1
v_gene: TRBV5-1
j_gene: TRBJ1-6
abundance: -
CDR3nt: TGCGCCAGCAGCCTGGGACAGGGGGATAATTCACCCCTCCACTTT
CDR3aa: CASSLGQGDNSPLHF

d_gene: -
v_gene: TRBV27
j_gene: TRBJ1-2
abundance: -
CDR3nt: TGTGCCAGCAGTTCTATTGACAGACCTTATGGCTACACCTTC
CDR3aa: CASSSIDRPYGYTF

d_gene: -
v_gene: TRBV5-1
j_gene: TRBJ2-2
abundance: once
CDR3nt: TGCGCCAGCAGCTTGAACTCCCCGAACACCGGGGAGCTGTTTTTT
CDR3aa: CASSLNSPNTGELFF

d_gene: TRBD1
v_gene: TRBV11-3
j_gene: TRBJ2-3
abundance: -
CDR3nt: TGTGCCAGCAGCCCAGGCAGGGGGACAGATACGCAGTATTTT
CDR3aa: CASSPGRGTDTQYF

d_gene: TRBD1
v_gene: TRBV29-1
j_gene: TRBJ2-1
abundance: -
CDR3nt: TGCAGCGTCGGGACAGGGAGGAATGAGCAGTTCTTC
CDR3aa: CSVGTGRNEQFF

d_gene: -
v_gene: TRBV19
j_gene: TRBJ2-6
abundance: -
CDR3nt: TGTGCCAGTAGTATTGAAAGGTCTGGGGCCAACGTCCTGACTTTC
CDR3aa: CASSIERSGANVLTF

d_gene: TRBD2
v_gene: TRBV16
j_gene: TRBJ2-7
abundance: -
CDR3nt: TGTGCCAGCACTCTCTCGGCCGCAGGGAGGGGCTACGAGCAGTACTTC
CDR3aa: CASTLSAAGRGYEQYF

d_gene: TRBD1
v_gene: TRBV12-3/TRBV12-4
j_gene: TRBJ1-6
abundance: -
CDR3nt: TGTGCCAGCAAAAGACAGGGAAATTCACCCCTCCACTTT
CDR3aa: CASKRQGNSPLHF

d_gene: -
v_gene: TRBV10-1
j_gene: TRBJ2-3
abundance: -
CDR3nt: TGCGCCAGCAGTGAAGTCAGGGAGACAGATACGCAGTATTTT
CDR3aa: CASSEVRETDTQYF

d_gene: -
v_gene: TRBV19
j_gene: TRBJ2-7
abundance: -
CDR3nt: TGTGCCAGTAACAGGGAAGGTAAATCGAAAGAGCAGTACTTC
CDR3aa: CASNREGKSKEQYF

d_gene: -
v_gene: TRBV9
j_gene: TRBJ2-1
abundance: -
CDR3nt: TGTGCCAGCAGCGAGAATGGACAGATATACAATGAGCAGTTCTTC
CDR3aa: CASSENGQIYNEQFF